The 22 T cell receptor beta chains below were found in one sample sequenced in a study of sequential checkpoint blockade in melanoma. The protocol was immunoSEQ multiplex PCR, while the TCRdb copy is restricted to in-frame clones and leaves out a portion. The data contain roughly 29,000 clones, about 83% of them singletons. Treatment: randomized to nivolumab then ipilimumab (arm A) or the reverse (arm B). The sample consisted of CD8+ T cells sorted from blood (inferred from file names), taken from a patient given nivolumab and ipilimumab in sequence. These receptors all come from a human donor with melanoma.

The chain joins TRBV7-2 to TRBJ1-4, with TRBD1 matching over 7 bases. Germline lookup yields CDR1 SGHTA and CDR2 FQGNSA. V was pared by 6 bases and J by 4 bases, with 5 bases of the junction left unmatched. This CDR3 comprises 14 residues. CDR3 in DNA: TGTGCCAGCAGTTTACAGGGGCTTAATGAAAAACTGTTTTTT. Residues: CASSLQGLNEKLFF.

The rearrangement joins TRBV2 to TRBJ2-5; 7 bases match TRBD1. Matching the DNA end better, TRBJ2-7 makes the J call doubtful. CDR3 length equals 13 residues. Looked up from germline, CDR1 is SNHLY and CDR2 is FYNNEI. The CDR3 DNA is TGTGCCAGCACCCCGGGACAGACGTACGAGCAGTACTTC. Protein: CASTPGQTYEQYF.

The V and J genes are TRBV19 and TRBJ2-1; TRBD2 agrees at 8 bases. The CDR3 sequence is 15 residues long. The V gene end was trimmed by 3 bases and the J gene end by 6 bases; junction bases not matched to a gene: 7. Germline V gene data show CDR1 as LNHDA and CDR2 as SQIVND (reference sequence). The CDR3 loop reads CASSMASGLSNEQFF. The CDR3 nucleotides read TGTGCCAGTAGTATGGCTAGCGGGCTCTCCAATGAGCAGTTCTTC.

The chain links TRBV6-4 to TRBJ2-3, with D hard to call. The CDR3 has 16 residues. Trimming cost V 0 bases and J 2 bases, with 12 bases left between them. Germline-derived CDR1 and CDR2 are MRHNA and SNTAGT. The CDR3 DNA is TGTGCCAGCAGTGACTCAGTAAGAAGCTCCACAGATACGCAGTATTTT. It yields the protein CASSDSVRSSTDTQYF.

The rearrangement joins TRBV6-5 to TRBJ1-2; D may be TRBD1 (5 bases). The CDR3 length is 13 residues. The V gene's germline CDR1 is MNHEY and CDR2 SVGAGI. V dropped 5 bases and J dropped 6 bases, with 13 bases sitting between them. Written as DNA, the CDR3 is TGTGCCAGCAGTAAGACGGGGGAAAATGGCTACACCTTC. Its translation: CASSKTGENGYTF.

This clone has just a few counts. The chain is built from TRBV7-8 and TRBJ2-1; D not certain. Trimming pared 8 bases from V and 6 bases from J, leaving 14 bases between. There are 13 residues in the CDR3. Germline V gene sequence: CDR1 SGHVS, CDR2 FQNEAQ. CDR3 nucleotide sequence: TGTGCCAGCTTCTTAGGGCTCAGCAATGAGCAGTTCTTC. Its translation is CASFLGLSNEQFF.

The rearrangement uses TRBV27 and TRBJ1-1, with TRBD1 identical over 7 bases. V was clipped by 5 bases and J by 3 bases; unmatched bases: 9. CDR3 length: 15 residues. Germline CDR1 MNHEY, CDR2 SMNVEV (reference sequence). CDR3 bases: TGTGCCAGCAGTCTGGGGTCAGGGGGGTACACTGAAGCTTTCTTT. It yields the protein CASSLGSGGYTEAFF.

The chain links TRBV11-2 to TRBJ2-2, with D possibly being TRBD2 (5 bases). The V and J ends lost 8 bases and 2 bases respectively, with 21 bases between them. Germline V gene sequence: CDR1 SGHAT, CDR2 FQNNGV. The CDR3 totals 17 residues. The CDR3 protein is CASEEGDPRPNTGELFF. The CDR3 DNA reads as TGTGCCAGCGAAGAGGGAGACCCGCGGCCAAACACCGGGGAGCTGTTTTTT.

The gene calls are TRBV4-3 and TRBJ1-5; D call uncertain. Germline lookup yields CDR1 LGHNA and CDR2 YSLEER. Between the trimmed V and J ends, which lost 1 base and 2 bases, there was a span of 6 bases. The CDR3 is 14 residues long. The chain's CDR3 is CASSQGRGNQPQHF. As DNA, the CDR3 is TGCGCCAGCAGCCAAGGCCGGGGCAATCAGCCCCAGCATTTT.

The V call is TRBV30, the J call TRBJ2-6, with D unclear. This CDR3 contains 16 residues. Looked up from germline, CDR1 is GTSNPN and CDR2 is SVGIG (reference sequence). The V and J ends lost 4 bases and 0 bases respectively, with 13 bases between them. CDR3 region: CAWTGNSLSGANVLTF. The CDR3, as DNA: TGTGCCTGGACAGGAAACTCGCTCTCTGGGGCCAACGTCCTGACTTTC.

The genes are TRBV4-1 and TRBJ2-5; TRBD1 agrees at 10 bases. V trimming: 4 bases; J trimming: 2 bases; junction bases outside the gene matches: 1. The CDR3 is 14 amino acids. CDR1 is MGHRA, CDR2 YSYEKL, per germline. The CDR3 spells CASSRGQGQETQYF. CDR3 nucleotides: TGCGCCAGCAGCCGGGGACAGGGGCAAGAGACCCAGTACTTC.

V and J are TRBV5-1 and TRBJ1-1, with TRBD1 as a possible D gene (6 bases). The CDR3 contains 14 residues. Looked up from germline, CDR1 is SGHRS and CDR2 is YFSETQ. Deletions cut 4 bases from V and 3 bases from J, with 13 bases between. CDR3 residues: CASSPLPGDTEAFF. CDR3 coding DNA: TGCGCCAGCAGCCCTCTCCCAGGGGACACTGAAGCTTTCTTT.

The V call is TRBV9, the J call TRBJ2-3; possibly TRBD1 for D (7 bases). Trimming left V 2 bases short and J 2 bases short, with 15 bases between. Germline V lookup: CDR1 SGDLS, CDR2 YYNGEE. The CDR3 is 16 amino acids. CDR3 in amino acids: CASSVGGTVITDTQYF. CDR3 bases: TGTGCCAGCAGCGTTGGGGGGACAGTGATCACAGATACGCAGTATTTT.

This clone has only one observation. The chain carries TRBV19 and TRBJ2-5; 7 bases agree with TRBD1. The DNA end favors TRBJ2-7, so the J call may be wrong. Per germline, CDR1 LNHDA and CDR2 SQIVND (reference sequence). The CDR3 runs 15 residues. DNA for the CDR3: TGTGCCAGTAGTTACCGGGACAGTTACTCCTACGAGCAGTACTTC. Protein product: CASSYRDSYSYEQYF.

This sequence joins TRBV6-4 and TRBJ2-3, with 8 bases aligning to TRBD2. Germline CDR1 reads MRHNA; CDR2 reads SNTAGT. The junction had 10 bases not matched to a gene; V was cut back by 6 bases and J by 11 bases. The CDR3 extends over 13 amino acids. The CDR3, as DNA: TGTGCCAGCAGCGGGGGGGACCATGAGGTGCAGTATTTT. This gives the protein CASSGGDHEVQYF.

Only a few counts were recorded for this clone. This chain joins TRBV11-2 and TRBJ2-1; 8 bases map to TRBD2. The CDR3 runs 17 residues. V lost 3 bases, J lost 10 bases, and 17 bases stayed unmatched. Germline CDR1 reads SGHAT; CDR2 reads FQNNGV. The CDR3 protein is CASSLLPPSAGGVEQFF. CDR3 nucleotides: TGTGCCAGCAGCTTGCTACCGCCTTCTGCGGGGGGCGTCGAGCAGTTCTTC.

The genes are TRBV28 and TRBJ2-7; TRBD1 is a possible D gene (5 bases). V shed 6 bases and J shed 4 bases, with 7 bases lying between them. The CDR3 spans 11 residues. Germline CDR1 is MDHEN and CDR2 is SYDVKM. The CDR3 nucleotides are TGTGCCAGCAGCGACAGATACGAGCAGTACTTC. Its protein is CASSDRYEQYF.

CDR3 DNA sequence: TGTGCCAGTAGTATAGGTCCCGGGACAGTGAACACTGAAGCTTTCTTT. Translated: CASSIGPGTVNTEAFF. The chain is built from TRBV19 and TRBJ1-1, with 7 bases matching TRBD1. This CDR3 region has 16 residues. With V trimmed by 1 base and J by 0 bases, 5 bases remained unmatched. Germline V CDR1 and CDR2: LNHDA, SQIVND (reference sequence).

This chain uses TRBV4-3 with TRBJ1-2, with D unclear. V was clipped by 0 bases and J by 5 bases, with 13 bases between them. Germline V gene data show CDR1 as LGHNA and CDR2 as YSLEER. There are 15 residues in the CDR3. In nucleotides, the CDR3 is TGCGCCAGCAGCCAAGATCGACTGGCTTGGTATGGCTACACCTTC. It codes for CASSQDRLAWYGYTF.

The V gene is TRBV5-4, the J gene TRBJ1-2, with TRBD1 matching 9 bases. CDR1 is SGHNT and CDR2 is YYREEE in the germline V gene (reference sequence). Trimming took 4 bases from V and 8 from J; bases not matched to a gene: 15. The CDR3 sequence is 16 residues long. The CDR3 nucleotides are TGTGCCAGCAGCGTCCGGGACAGGGCCTTTCTCGACGGCTACACCTTC. This translates into CASSVRDRAFLDGYTF.

The chain combines TRBV10-2 with TRBJ1-4; 11 positions match TRBD1. There are 13 residues in the CDR3. Germline V CDR1 and CDR2: WSHSY, SAAADI. V was pared by 6 bases and J by 6 bases, with 0 bases of the junction left unmatched. This chain's CDR3 is CASRDRGHEKLFF. CDR3 in DNA: TGCGCCAGCAGGGACAGGGGGCATGAAAAACTGTTTTTT.

A single count supports this clone. The chain combines TRBV4-1 with TRBJ2-3; TRBD2 is a possible D gene (6 bases). CDR3 length: 13 amino acids. Deletions cut 0 bases from V and 6 bases from J, with 7 bases between. Germline loops: CDR1 MGHRA, CDR2 YSYEKL. CDR3 nucleotides: TGCGCCAGCAGCCAAGAGCGGGGTGATACGCAGTATTTT. It is translated as CASSQERGDTQYF.